This TCR beta chain was profiled in a study of blood T cell repertoires in COVID-19. Study-wide context: Sites across the United States, Italy and Spain contributed samples from acute and convalescent COVID-19. Sources were T cells, B-cell-depleted T cells, or PBMCs; the material itself was cDNA or gDNA.

Authors' data handling: From reference gene primer amplification, estimates of nucleated cell counts were derived. Repertoires were generated with immunoSEQ multiplex PCR, while TCRdb's copy carries only in-frame clones and drops some. V, J and clone size derive from that table, while D and trimming were established from the DNA sequence. The sample carries a few hundred thousand clones, more than 75% recorded once. V was pared by 1 base and J by 3 bases, with 10 bases between. CDR3 size: 14 residues. Germline V gives CDR1 SGHDN, CDR2 FVKESK. The gene calls are TRBV14 and TRBJ2-7; D not certain. Sequencing was done on a sample of peripheral blood. The receptor was derived from a man between 60 and 75 years old who had recovered from COVID-19. CDR3 in amino acids: CASSQGYLLYEQYF. The DNA for the CDR3 is TGTGCCAGCAGCCAAGGCTACCTACTCTACGAGCAGTACTTC. Combining the CDR3 with reference TRBV14 and TRBJ2-7 gives the whole variable domain EAGVTQFPSHSVIEKGQTVTLRCDPISGHDNLYWYRRVMGKEIKFLLHFVKESKQDESGMPNNRFLAERTGGTYSTLKVQPAELEDSGVYFCASSQGYLLYEQYFGPGTRLTVT.